Each of the 25 T cell receptor beta chains below was sequenced from the same sample in a study of response to subunit inactivated influenza vaccine. Using its own MiXCR run on the RT-PCR reads, TCRdb lists one record per CDR3 protein. This sample has about 170,000 distinct CDR3 sequences, with roughly 12% found just once. The same sample was also studied in work on T cells expressing NK-cell markers. That publication notes: UMIs accompanied the 5'RACE template switching by which TCR beta cDNA was made.

Sequences were derived from CD8+ T cells sorted from PBMCs, sampled approximately 13 days after vaccination. The receptors stem from a man aged 50 to 59 who received an inactivated influenza vaccine.

The V gene is TRBV4-1, the J gene TRBJ2-2; tentatively, D is TRBD2 (5 bases). The length of the CDR3 is 15 residues. Trimming pared 4 bases from V and 3 bases from J, leaving 12 bases between. The germline V gene has CDR1 MGHRA and CDR2 YSYEKL. The CDR3 DNA follows: TGCGCCAGCAGCCCCCCGTCGCGGGACACCGGGGAGCTGTTTTTT. This translates into CASSPPSRDTGELFF.

The chain joins TRBV28 to TRBJ1-1; no definite D call. Trimming cost V 5 bases and J 6 bases, with 19 bases left between them. The CDR3 runs 15 residues. The germline V gene has CDR1 MDHEN and CDR2 SYDVKM. CDR3 DNA: TGTGCCAGCAGTCCCCCCGACGGGCAGAGACCTGAAGCTTTCTTT. Protein: CASSPPDGQRPEAFF.

This chain connects TRBV6-2 or TRBV6-3 to TRBJ1-2, with D perhaps TRBD1 (6 bases). Germline V gene data show CDR1 as MNHEY and CDR2 as SVGEGT. This CDR3 is built from 15 residues. The V end lost 5 bases, the J end lost 8 bases, and 21 bases lay between the germline ends. Here the CDR3 reads CASSNLYRAAGGYTF. CDR3 coding DNA: TGTGCCAGCAGTAACCTGTACAGGGCAGCTGGCGGCTACACCTTC.

The V and J genes are TRBV2 and TRBJ2-5; 9 nucleotides agree with TRBD1. J gave up 2 bases and V 6 bases, and 7 bases lay outside the gene matches. The CDR3 has 15 amino acids. Germline assignment: CDR1 SNHLY and CDR2 FYNNEI. CDR3 loop: CASRRGQGMQETQYF. The CDR3 DNA reads TGTGCCAGCAGGCGGGGACAGGGTATGCAAGAGACCCAGTACTTC.

V usage is TRBV20-1 and J usage is TRBJ2-3, with TRBD2 identical over 8 bases. Losses at the gene ends were 6 bases for V and 0 bases for J; bases not matched to a gene: 8. Germline assignment: CDR1 DFQATT and CDR2 SNEGSKA (reference sequence). This CDR3 has 15 amino acids. The CDR3 reads CSAAPGLGSTDTQYF. Here the CDR3 DNA reads TGCAGTGCGGCCCCGGGACTAGGCAGCACAGATACGCAGTATTTT.

The V call is TRBV11-2, the J call TRBJ2-7, with D uncertain. CDR1 is SGHAT, CDR2 FQNNGV, per germline. The germline V and J ends were trimmed by 4 bases and 2 bases, with 9 bases remaining between them. There are 13 residues in the CDR3. The DNA of the CDR3 is TGTGCCAGCAGCTCTGGGCAGACCTACGAGCAGTACTTC. Protein sequence: CASSSGQTYEQYF.

The CDR3 nucleotides read TGCAGTGCTAGGTCCGGGGAGCAGTTCTTC. Translated: CSARSGEQFF. The chain employs TRBV20-1 and TRBJ2-1; D not resolved. Germline loops: CDR1 DFQATT, CDR2 SNEGSKA (reference sequence). Trimming took off 3 bases at V and 10 bases at J, with 7 bases between the two ends. The CDR3 contains 10 residues.

Here the CDR3 DNA reads TGTGCCAGCAGCTTAACTGAGGCTGGGGGTAACTACGAGCAGTACTTC. Amino acid sequence: CASSLTEAGGNYEQYF. This chain joins TRBV7-6 and TRBJ2-7, with D perhaps given as TRBD1 or TRBD2 (5 bases each). The V gene's germline CDR1 is SGHVS and CDR2 FNYEAQ. The CDR3 covers 16 residues. Trimming removed 2 bases from V and 3 bases from J, with 17 bases in between.

In this sample, this clonotype turned up a few times. The chain combines TRBV15 with TRBJ2-7; D remains ambiguous. CDR1 is LNHNV and CDR2 is YYDKDF in the germline V gene (reference sequence). The CDR3 loop spans 14 amino acids. The V gene lost 1 base and the J gene lost 0 bases, with 7 bases spanning the gap. CDR3 bases: TGTGCCACCAGCAGAGCACAGAGCTCCTACGAGCAGTACTTC. It encodes CATSRAQSSYEQYF. Full variable domain (rest looked up from reference TRBV15 and TRBJ2-7): DAMVIQNPRYQVTQFGKPVTLSCSQTLNHNVMYWYQQKSSQAPKLLFHYYDKDFNNEADTPDNFQSRRPNTSFCFLDIRSPGLGDTAMYLCATSRAQSSYEQYFGPGTRLTVT.

This clonotype was found a few times. The rearrangement uses TRBV6-2 or TRBV6-3 and TRBJ2-7, with 11 positions matching TRBD2. The ends lost 7 bases at V and 6 bases at J; junction bases unmatched: 5. Per germline, CDR1 MNHEY and CDR2 SVGEGT. The CDR3 covers 13 residues. The CDR3 spells CASKVGLAAEQYF. CDR3 bases: TGTGCCAGCAAGGTGGGACTAGCGGCCGAGCAGTACTTC.

The V call is TRBV3-1, the J call TRBJ1-1; 8 bases align to TRBD1. The CDR3 covers 17 residues. The V gene's germline CDR1 is LGHDT and CDR2 YNNKEL (reference sequence). V lost 0 bases and J lost 3; bases outside the gene matches: 9. CDR3 sequence reads: CASSQDLGRQGYTEAFF. CDR3 bases: TGTGCCAGCAGCCAAGATCTGGGGAGACAGGGGTACACTGAAGCTTTCTTT. Filled out from reference TRBV3-1 and TRBJ1-1, the complete variable domain reads DTAVSQTPKYLVTQMGNDKSIKCEQNLGHDTMYWYKQDSKKFLKIMFSYNNKELIINETVPNRFSPKSPDKAHLNLHINSLELGDSAVYFCASSQDLGRQGYTEAFFGQGTRLTVV.

The chain combines TRBV12-3 or TRBV12-4 with TRBJ2-7, with 7 positions matching TRBD1. The trim removed 5 bases at V and 3 bases at J, leaving 7 bases unmatched. The CDR3 totals 14 residues. The CDR3 sequence: CASSIGDSNYEQYF. The CDR3, as DNA: TGTGCCAGCAGTATAGGGGACAGCAACTACGAGCAGTACTTC.

The chain recombines TRBV20-1 with TRBJ1-1; D remains ambiguous. Trimming removed 2 bases at V and 5 bases at J, with 9 bases between. Germline V gene sequence: CDR1 DFQATT, CDR2 SNEGSKA (reference sequence). CDR3 length: 12 amino acids. The CDR3 region is CSARPGLTEAFF. CDR3 DNA: TGCAGTGCTAGACCGGGGTTGACTGAAGCTTTCTTT.

The chain is built from TRBV20-1 and TRBJ2-7; possibly TRBD1 for D (6 bases). Trimming took 1 base from V and 2 from J, leaving 9 bases between them. In germline, CDR1 is DFQATT, CDR2 SNEGSKA (reference sequence). The length of the CDR3 is 13 residues. The CDR3 reads CSARGQATYEQYF. CDR3 sequence (DNA): TGCAGTGCTAGAGGACAGGCGACCTACGAGCAGTACTTC.

The CDR3 here is CASSLGALARTDTQYF. The CDR3, as DNA: TGTGCCAGCAGCCTAGGGGCGCTAGCCCGCACAGATACGCAGTATTTT. The genes are TRBV7-9 and TRBJ2-3; D might be TRBD1 or TRBD2, each matching 5 bases. This CDR3 is 16 amino acids long. V shed 5 bases and J shed 1 base, with 16 bases lying between them. CDR1 SEHNR and CDR2 FQNEAQ come from the germline V gene (reference sequence). The full variable domain, rest sourced from reference TRBV7-9 and TRBJ2-3, is DTGVSQNPRHKITKRGQNVTFRCDPISEHNRLYWYRQTLGQGPEFLTYFQNEAQLEKSRLLSDRFSAERPKGSFSTLEIQRTEQGDSAMYLCASSLGALARTDTQYFGPGTRLTVL.

A few counts support this clonotype. This rearrangement joins TRBV7-9 to TRBJ2-3; TRBD2 aligns across 7 bases. CDR3 length: 16 residues. Germline loops: CDR1 SEHNR, CDR2 FQNEAQ (reference sequence). Trimming at V came to 5 bases and at J to 2 bases, leaving 10 bases not matched to a gene. As DNA, the CDR3 is TGTGCCAGCAGCACGTATTCCGGGACTAACACAGATACGCAGTATTTT. Protein product: CASSTYSGTNTDTQYF.

V and J are TRBV11-2 and TRBJ2-3; TRBD2 is a possible D gene (5 bases). Germline V gene sequence: CDR1 SGHAT, CDR2 FQNNGV. The CDR3 spans 17 residues. With 1 base removed from V and 0 bases from J, the gap between germline ends came to 14 bases. This CDR3 is CASSLVSGERSTDTQYF. As DNA, the CDR3 is TGTGCCAGCAGCTTAGTTTCCGGGGAGAGGAGCACAGATACGCAGTATTTT.

The chain combines TRBV11-2 with TRBJ2-1; TRBD2 aligns across 14 bases. Germline V CDR1 and CDR2: SGHAT, FQNNGV. V shed 4 bases, J shed 5 bases, and the junction held 19 bases outside the gene matches. The CDR3 spans 21 residues. CDR3 in DNA: TGTGCCAGCAGCTACTTTTACCGTAGGGTTGGGACTAGCGGGGGCCACAATGAGCAGTTCTTC. It codes for CASSYFYRRVGTSGGHNEQFF.

The V and J genes are TRBV13 and TRBJ1-2, with 7 nucleotides matching TRBD1. Trimming cost V 5 bases and J 8 bases; bases outside gene matches: 14. CDR1 is PRHDT and CDR2 is FYEKMQ in the germline V gene (reference sequence). CDR3 length equals 15 residues. CDR3 residues: CASSPSSTTGSGYTF. In DNA, the CDR3 is TGTGCCAGCAGCCCGTCATCTACGACAGGGAGCGGCTACACCTTC.

This clonotype came up a few times. V gene TRBV6-5 combines with J gene TRBJ1-2, with 8 bases lining up with TRBD1. The CDR3 consists of 13 residues. The V gene's germline CDR1 is MNHEY and CDR2 SVGAGI. Trimming cost V 7 bases and J 6 bases; bases outside gene matches: 7. DNA for the CDR3: TGTGCCAGCACCTCCTCGACAGGGGATGGCTACACCTTC. The encoded protein is CASTSSTGDGYTF.

There are a few counts of this clonotype. The V call is TRBV6-5, the J call TRBJ2-7; 9 nucleotides match TRBD2. Per germline, CDR1 MNHEY and CDR2 SVGAGI. The CDR3 contains 16 residues. Trimming took 0 bases from V and 4 from J; bases not matched to a gene: 7. The CDR3 DNA sequence: TGTGCCAGCAGTTACTCTAGGGTAGCGGGAGAGTACGAGCAGTACTTC. Translating it yields CASSYSRVAGEYEQYF.

This clonotype was detected only a few times. This chain links TRBV4-3 with TRBJ2-3; no reliable D call. V gave up 4 bases and J gave up 0 bases, with 11 bases separating them. The germline V gene has CDR1 LGHNA and CDR2 YSLEER. CDR3 length: 15 amino acids. Here the CDR3 reads CASSRGSYSTDTQYF. The CDR3 DNA sequence: TGCGCCAGCAGCCGAGGAAGCTATAGCACAGATACGCAGTATTTT.

The chain is built from TRBV28 and TRBJ1-6; a possible D gene is TRBD1 (5 bases). Germline V gene data show CDR1 as MDHEN and CDR2 as SYDVKM. CDR3 size: 13 residues. Trimming cost V 3 bases and J 9 bases, with 9 bases left between them. The CDR3 sequence is CASSLLGGSPLHF. DNA of the CDR3: TGTGCCAGCAGTTTGTTGGGGGGTTCACCCCTCCACTTT.

This clonotype occurred many times. Here the CDR3 DNA reads TGCGCCAGCAGCTTGACAGGGGGATCTGAAGCTTTCTTT. It codes for CASSLTGGSEAFF. This chain joins TRBV5-1 and TRBJ1-1, with 8 bases identical to TRBD1. This CDR3 is 13 amino acids long. The V segment lost 1 base and the J segment 6 bases; nucleotides outside the gene matches: 2. CDR1 SGHRS and CDR2 YFSETQ come from the germline V gene.

V usage is TRBV11-2 and J usage is TRBJ2-1, with D possibly TRBD2 on 5 matching bases. V lost 4 bases and J lost 8, with 21 bases in between. CDR3 length: 16 amino acids. Germline CDR1 SGHAT, CDR2 FQNNGV. The CDR3 nucleotides are TGTGCCAGCAGCTCCTTTCAACGGGCCCCGAGGGATGAGCAGTTCTTC. Translated: CASSSFQRAPRDEQFF.